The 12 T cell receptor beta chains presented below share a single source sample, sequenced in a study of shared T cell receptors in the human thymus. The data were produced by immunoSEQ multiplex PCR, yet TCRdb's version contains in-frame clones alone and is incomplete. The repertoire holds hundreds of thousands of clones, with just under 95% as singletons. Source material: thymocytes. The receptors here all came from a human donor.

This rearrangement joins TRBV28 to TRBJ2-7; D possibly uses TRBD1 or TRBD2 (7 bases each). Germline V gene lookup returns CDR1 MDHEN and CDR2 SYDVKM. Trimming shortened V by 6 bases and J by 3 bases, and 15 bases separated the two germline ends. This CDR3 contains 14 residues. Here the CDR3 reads CASRPTGRDYEQYF. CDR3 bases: TGTGCCAGCAGGCCGACAGGGAGGGACTACGAGCAGTACTTC.

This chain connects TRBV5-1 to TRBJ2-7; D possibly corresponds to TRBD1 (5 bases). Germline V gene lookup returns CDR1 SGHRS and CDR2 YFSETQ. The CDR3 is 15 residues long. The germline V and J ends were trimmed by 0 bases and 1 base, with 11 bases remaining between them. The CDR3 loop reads CASSLGRVGSYEQYF. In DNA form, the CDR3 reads TGCGCCAGCAGCTTGGGCAGGGTAGGTTCCTACGAGCAGTACTTC.

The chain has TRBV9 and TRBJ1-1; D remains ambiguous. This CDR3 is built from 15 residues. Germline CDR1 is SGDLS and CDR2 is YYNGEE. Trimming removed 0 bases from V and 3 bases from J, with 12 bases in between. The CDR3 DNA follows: TGTGCCAGCAGCGTAGGGAGGGAGAAAGACACTGAAGCTTTCTTT. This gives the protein CASSVGREKDTEAFF. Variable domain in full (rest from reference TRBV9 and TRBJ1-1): DSGVTQTPKHLITATGQRVTLRCSPRSGDLSVYWYQQSLDQGLQFLIQYYNGEERAKGNILERFSAQQFPDLHSELNLSSLELGDSALYFCASSVGREKDTEAFFGQGTRLTVV.

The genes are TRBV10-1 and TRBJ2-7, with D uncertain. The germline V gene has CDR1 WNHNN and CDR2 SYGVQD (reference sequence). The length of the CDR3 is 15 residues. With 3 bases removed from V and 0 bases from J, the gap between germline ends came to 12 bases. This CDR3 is CASSDPAGSSYEQYF. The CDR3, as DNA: TGCGCCAGCAGTGACCCCGCCGGCAGCTCCTACGAGCAGTACTTC.

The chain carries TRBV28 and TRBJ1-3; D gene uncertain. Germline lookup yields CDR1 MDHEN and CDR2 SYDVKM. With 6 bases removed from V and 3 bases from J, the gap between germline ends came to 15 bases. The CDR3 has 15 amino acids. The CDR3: CASSPEGGFGNTIYF. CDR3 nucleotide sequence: TGTGCCAGCAGCCCGGAGGGCGGCTTTGGAAACACCATATATTTT.

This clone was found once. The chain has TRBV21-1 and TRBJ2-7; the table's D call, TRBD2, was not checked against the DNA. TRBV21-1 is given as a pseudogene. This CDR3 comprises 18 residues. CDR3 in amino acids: CASSLGTSGRVWGYEQYF. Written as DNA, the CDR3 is TGTGCCAGCAGCCTAGGGACTAGCGGGAGGGTATGGGGGTACGAGCAGTACTTC.

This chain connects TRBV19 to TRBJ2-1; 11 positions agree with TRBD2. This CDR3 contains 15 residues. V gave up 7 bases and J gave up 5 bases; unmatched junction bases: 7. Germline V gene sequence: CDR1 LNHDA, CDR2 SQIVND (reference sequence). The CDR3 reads CASIETSGENNEQFF. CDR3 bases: TGTGCCAGTATAGAGACTAGCGGGGAAAACAATGAGCAGTTCTTC.

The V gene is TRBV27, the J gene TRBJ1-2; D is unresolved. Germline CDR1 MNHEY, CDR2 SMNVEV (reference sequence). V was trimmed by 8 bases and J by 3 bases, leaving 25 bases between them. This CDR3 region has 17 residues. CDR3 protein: CASRNINGQANYYGYTF. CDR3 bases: TGTGCCAGCCGCAACATTAATGGGCAGGCCAACTACTATGGCTACACCTTC.

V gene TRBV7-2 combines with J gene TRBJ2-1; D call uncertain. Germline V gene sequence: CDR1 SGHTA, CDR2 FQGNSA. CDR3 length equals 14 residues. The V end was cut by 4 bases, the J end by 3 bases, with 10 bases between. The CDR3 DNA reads TGTGCCAGCAGCTGTGAGACTGGCTACAATGAGCAGTTCTTC. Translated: CASSCETGYNEQFF. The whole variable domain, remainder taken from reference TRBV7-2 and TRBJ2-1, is GAGVSQSPSNKVTEKGKDVELRCDPISGHTALYWYRQSLGQGLEFLIYFQGNSAPDKSGLPSDRFSAERTGGSVSTLTIQRTQQEDSAVYLCASSCETGYNEQFFGPGTRLTVL.

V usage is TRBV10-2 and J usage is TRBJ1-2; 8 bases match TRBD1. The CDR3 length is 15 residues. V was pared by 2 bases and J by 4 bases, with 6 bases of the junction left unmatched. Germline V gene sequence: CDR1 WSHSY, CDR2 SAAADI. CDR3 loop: CASSERGQAVYGYTF. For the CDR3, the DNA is TGCGCCAGCAGTGAGAGGGGACAGGCGGTCTATGGCTACACCTTC.

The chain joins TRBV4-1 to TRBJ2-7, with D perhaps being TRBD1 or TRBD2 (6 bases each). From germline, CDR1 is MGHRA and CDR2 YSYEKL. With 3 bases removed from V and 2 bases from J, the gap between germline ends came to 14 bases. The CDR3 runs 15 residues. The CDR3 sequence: CASSHHGGGPYEQYF. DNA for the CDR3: TGCGCCAGCAGCCACCATGGAGGGGGGCCCTACGAGCAGTACTTC.

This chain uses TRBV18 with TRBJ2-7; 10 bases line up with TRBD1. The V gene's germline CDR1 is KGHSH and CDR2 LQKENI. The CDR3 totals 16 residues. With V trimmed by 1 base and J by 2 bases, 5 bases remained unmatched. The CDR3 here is CASSPHPDRGTYEQYF. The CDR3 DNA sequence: TGTGCCAGCTCACCACATCCGGACAGGGGGACCTACGAGCAGTACTTC.